Sequencing of this TCR beta chain was carried out in a study of blood T cells in healthy people across ages. A second PCR, run for roughly 7 to 12 cycles, used a sample-barcoded 5' primer plus a J-beta primer mix. From the 5' RACE reads, TCRdb called clonotypes with MiXCR, one entry per CDR3 protein. The sample lists about 930,000 distinct CDR3 sequences, about 27% occurring once. The V gene lost 6 bases and the J gene lost 10 bases, with 16 bases spanning the gap. This CDR3 is built from 13 residues. Germline CDR1 reads MNHEY; CDR2 reads SVGEGT. Total RNA was extracted at no less than 5.5 micrograms per sample. A further study also used this sample, focusing on T cells of mothers and their children.

The specimen was blood. V usage is TRBV6-2 or TRBV6-3 and J usage is TRBJ2-1; D is possibly TRBD1 (6 bases). This receptor was obtained from a woman aged 35 to 49 in good health. Here the CDR3 reads CASRWDTRIEQFF. CDR3 bases: TGTGCCAGCAGATGGGACACCCGGATAGAGCAGTTCTTC.